This section outlines one T cell receptor beta chain sequence together with its context. Antigen unknown. These data come from a study of response to subunit inactivated influenza vaccine. Overall study findings and caveats: Authors proposed each seasonal influenza vaccination draws in few new T cells.

CDR3 length: 15 residues. In germline, CDR1 is SNHLY, CDR2 FYNNEI. Between the trimmed V and J ends, which lost 2 bases and 4 bases, there was a span of 13 bases. Using its own MiXCR run on the RT-PCR reads, TCRdb lists one record per CDR3 protein. The sample includes 700,000 to 900,000 distinct CDR3 sequences, around 20% seen only once; the top ten take about a tenth. This sample comprised PBMCs from blood, obtained roughly 5 days after vaccination. The clonotype was recovered from a man in his fifties who received an inactivated influenza vaccine. The J gene is TRBJ2-3, the V gene TRBV2; the D is unclear. This CDR3 reads CASSETRTQADTQYF. In nucleotides, the CDR3 is TGTGCCAGCAGTGAAACCCGAACCCAAGCAGATACGCAGTATTTT.